Below, 9 T cell receptor beta chains from the same sample are listed, as sequenced in a study of cytomegalovirus exposure and HLA in healthy donors. Amplification used 60 Vbeta primers and 13 Jbeta primers. Measured with immunoSEQ multiplex PCR; TCRdb has only the in-frame clones, and not every one. In the table there are about 130,000 clones, approximately 80% of which are singletons. Sequencing was performed on PBMCs. The receptors here all came from a man aged 30 to 39 in good health and CMV-seropositive.

On this clone: At one end the junction does not follow the germline gene, possibly because of a read error. The chain couples TRBV5-6 to TRBJ2-7; 7 bases align to TRBD1. The germline V gene encodes CDR1 SGHDT and CDR2 YYEEEE. The CDR3 is 15 residues long. The CDR3 spells CAGSGIGTATYEQYF. The CDR3 nucleotides read TGTGCCGGCAGCGGAATAGGGACAGCGACCTACGAGCAGTACTTC.

The V and J genes are TRBV6-5 and TRBJ1-6; 10 positions agree with TRBD1. The CDR3 sequence is 13 residues long. Germline V CDR1 and CDR2: MNHEY, SVGAGI. V shed 10 bases and J 9 bases; nucleotides not matched to a gene: 6. The CDR3 spells CATQTGGGSPLHF. The CDR3 bases are TGTGCCACCCAGACAGGGGGCGGTTCACCCCTCCACTTT.

The chain has TRBV27 and TRBJ1-4; D gene unclear. The length of the CDR3 is 16 residues. CDR1 is MNHEY, CDR2 SMNVEV, per germline (reference sequence). Trimming pared 2 bases from V and 2 bases from J, leaving 12 bases between. Here the CDR3 reads CASSLHAGATNEKLFF. For the CDR3, the DNA is TGTGCCAGCAGTTTACACGCCGGAGCGACTAATGAAAAACTGTTTTTT.

The chain uses TRBV19 and TRBJ2-1; 10 bases agree with TRBD2. This CDR3 contains 14 residues. CDR1 is LNHDA and CDR2 is SQIVND in the germline V gene (reference sequence). V shed 3 bases, J shed 8 bases, and the junction held 4 bases outside the gene matches. The CDR3 sequence: CASSISGGDHEQFF. The CDR3 region has the DNA TGTGCCAGTAGTATCAGCGGGGGGGACCATGAGCAGTTCTTC.

The gene calls are TRBV6-6 and TRBJ2-5, with 7 bases that match TRBD2. The V gene's germline CDR1 is MNHNY and CDR2 SVGAGI (reference sequence). Losses at the gene ends were 4 bases for V and 4 bases for J; bases not matched to a gene: 9. The CDR3 has 15 residues. DNA for the CDR3: TGTGCCAGCAGTTTACTAGCGCTCCCAGGAGAGACCCAGTACTTC. It encodes CASSLLALPGETQYF.

Here the CDR3 reads CAISETGDYEQYF. CDR3 nucleotide sequence: TGTGCCATCAGTGAGACCGGGGACTACGAGCAGTACTTC. The gene calls are TRBV10-3 and TRBJ2-7; D may be TRBD2 (5 bases). V was shortened by 2 bases and J by 3 bases, with 8 bases between the two germline ends. The CDR3 has 13 residues. The germline CDR1 and CDR2 sequences are ENHRY and SYGVKD.

V and J are TRBV25-1 and TRBJ1-2; 8 bases agree with TRBD1. Trimming at V came to 3 bases and at J to 4 bases, leaving 10 bases not matched to a gene. Germline CDR1 is MGHDK and CDR2 is SYGVNS. The CDR3 is 16 residues long. CDR3: CASSDQGALHIYGYTF. The CDR3 coding sequence is TGTGCCAGCAGTGACCAGGGGGCCCTACATATCTATGGCTACACCTTC.

There are a few counts of this clone. The rearrangement links TRBV5-1 to TRBJ2-7; a weak D match, TRBD2 (5 bases). The CDR3 length is 14 residues. V lost 0 bases to trimming and J lost 4 bases, with 11 bases between them. Germline CDR1 and CDR2: SGHRS and YFSETQ. CDR3 DNA sequence: TGCGCCAGCAGCTTGGAGTCGGGAACTTACGAGCAGTACTTC. Translated, it gives CASSLESGTYEQYF.

CDR3 sequence: CASTVPETQYF. Written as DNA, the CDR3 is TGTGCCAGCACCGTCCCGGAGACCCAGTACTTC. The V and J genes are TRBV27 and TRBJ2-5; D is uncertain. The V gene lost 7 bases and the J gene lost 5 bases, with 8 bases spanning the gap. The CDR3 totals 11 residues. The germline V gene encodes CDR1 MNHEY and CDR2 SMNVEV (reference sequence).